The sequence of this T cell receptor (beta chain) was determined in a study of regulatory T cells in long-lasting Graves disease. Study-level findings and limits: Persistent disease preferred TRBV28, TRBJ1-2 and TRBJ2-5; new disease, TRBV20-1 and TRBJ2-1. Persistent Graves' patients showed less TCR diversity than newly diagnosed patients showed.

This sample's time point: newly diagnosed GD, antithyroid drugs for less than 3 months. The TCR library was made from RNA extracted from PBMCs. This clonotype was found many times. No antigen is known for it. In germline, CDR1 is KGHDR, CDR2 SFDVKD. V lost 3 bases, J lost 2 bases, and 16 bases lay in between. CDR3 length: 17 amino acids. With iRepertoire HTBI primers and Arm-PCR of CDR3 regions, TCR beta libraries were built. TCRdb reprocessed the multiplex PCR reads via MiXCR and lists one record per CDR3 protein. The repertoire consists of about 210,000 distinct CDR3 sequences, with around 19% occurring once and the leading ten covering 12%. These same records also appear under a second study, on T cells in Graves' hyperthyroidism and ophthalmopathy. That investigation notes: Most thyroid clonotypes expanded above 0.001 were also detected in blood.

This clonotype originated in a woman aged 25 to 45 with Graves disease. The chain couples TRBV24-1 to TRBJ2-1, with D perhaps being TRBD1 or TRBD2 (5 bases each). The sample was peripheral blood mononuclear cells (PBMCs), taken at new diagnosis, from a patient treated with antithyroid drugs. The chain's CDR3 is CATSDPTGKGPYNEQFF. The CDR3 DNA reads TGTGCCACCAGTGATCCGACGGGTAAGGGACCCTACAATGAGCAGTTCTTC.